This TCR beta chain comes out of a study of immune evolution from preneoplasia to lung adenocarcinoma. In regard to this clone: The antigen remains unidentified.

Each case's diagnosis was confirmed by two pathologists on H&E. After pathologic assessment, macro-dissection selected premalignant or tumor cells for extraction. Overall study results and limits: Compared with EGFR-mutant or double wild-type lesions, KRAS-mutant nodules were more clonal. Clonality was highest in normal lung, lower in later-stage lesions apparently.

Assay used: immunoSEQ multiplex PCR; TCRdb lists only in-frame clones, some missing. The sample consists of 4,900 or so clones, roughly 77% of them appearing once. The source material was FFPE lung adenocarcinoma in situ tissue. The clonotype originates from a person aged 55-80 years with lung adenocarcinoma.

CDR3 sequence reads: CASSLGDSLNQPQHF. CDR3 nucleotide sequence: TGTGCCAGCAGCTTAGGTGACAGTCTTAATCAGCCCCAGCATTTT. The chain is built from TRBV7-8 and TRBJ1-5, with D perhaps matching TRBD1 (5 bases). V gave up 1 base and J gave up 4 bases, with 11 bases separating them. The CDR3 sequence is 15 residues long. Per germline, CDR1 SGHVS and CDR2 FQNEAQ.